This T cell receptor beta chain came from a study of graft-versus-host responses after intestinal transplantation. Study context: Among the recipients, all got anti-thymocyte globulin induction and then tacrolimus and steroids for approximately 3 years. Study-wide results and limits: Early HvG declines after transplant were associated with peak circulating GvH clone levels. Researchers found GvH clones in recipient marrow, and some showed up first in ileum or blood. Some patients had graft-donor T cell macrochimerism. In their allografts, the ratios of graft-versus-host to host-versus-graft T cell clones were high.

Concerning this clone: Its target is not known.

Sequenced by immunoSEQ multiplex PCR; TCRdb stores in-frame clones only, minus some. The data contain just over 85,000 clones, under 95% of them singletons. Germline CDR1 reads LGHNA; CDR2 reads YSLEER. The CDR3 contains 15 residues. V dropped 0 bases and J dropped 10; count of bases not matched to a gene: 6. This sample comprised unstimulated CD8+ T cells sorted from spleen or lymph node cells, obtained before transplant. This clonotype was sampled from a human donor who was the organ donor for an intestinal transplant. The chain has TRBV4-3 and TRBJ1-6; the match to TRBD1 covers 7 bases. The CDR3 reads CASSQEAQGKSPLHF. The CDR3 region has the DNA TGCGCCAGCAGCCAAGAGGCACAGGGGAAATCACCCCTCCACTTT.